This T cell receptor (beta chain) comes out of a study of blood T cell repertoires in COVID-19. Study-wide context: Researchers got acute and convalescent COVID-19 samples from the United States, Italy and Spain. The cDNA or gDNA used as material had been derived from T cells, B-cell-depleted T cells, or PBMCs.

In the original processing: From reference gene primer amplification, estimates of nucleated cell counts were derived. Data came from immunoSEQ multiplex PCR; TCRdb stores just in-frame clones and leaves some out. V and J calls and clone size come straight from that table; D and trimming were deduced from the DNA. The sample includes over 90,000 clones, more than 70% of them seen just once. The germline gives CDR1 KGHSH, CDR2 LQKENI. V lost 6 bases, J lost 4 bases, and 14 bases lay in between. This CDR3 spans 14 amino acids. The chain carries TRBV18 and TRBJ2-3, with D maybe TRBD2 (5 bases). Material for sequencing was peripheral blood. The receptor comes from a human donor in a cohort sampled during active COVID-19. Here the CDR3 DNA reads TGTGCCAGCTCTCCCCCGGCTAGCCCAGATACGCAGTATTTT. It is translated as CASSPPASPDTQYF. Variable domain in full (rest from reference TRBV18 and TRBJ2-3): NAGVMQNPRHLVRRRGQEARLRCSPMKGHSHVYWYRQLPEEGLKFMVYLQKENIIDESGMPKERFSAEFPKEGPSILRIQQVVRGDSAAYFCASSPPASPDTQYFGPGTRLTVL.